These 5 T cell receptor beta chains came from one sample sequenced in a study of blood T cell repertoires in COVID-19. Profiled with immunoSEQ multiplex PCR; TCRdb holds only in-frame clones, not every one. The repertoire holds more than 150,000 clones, roughly 80% seen once, with 14% in the top ten. Input material: PBMCs or T cells enriched from blood (not recorded which). The origin of the receptors is a man in his 60s who had been exposed to COVID-19.

As for this clone: The same CDR3 can be traced to other DNA sequences in this sample. The chain is built from TRBV6-4 and TRBJ2-1; D uncertain. The CDR3 is made up of 13 amino acids. The germline gives CDR1 MRHNA, CDR2 SNTAGT. V was clipped by 0 bases and J by 5 bases, with 5 bases between them. The CDR3 region has the DNA TGTGCCAGCAGTGACTCTGACAACAATGAGCAGTTCTTC. It encodes CASSDSDNNEQFF.

The chain joins TRBV11-3 to TRBJ1-1; D is perhaps TRBD1 (5 bases). CDR1 is SGHNT and CDR2 is YENEEA in the germline V gene. Trimming removed 5 bases at V and 8 bases at J, with 15 bases between. This CDR3 is built from 13 residues. The CDR3 region is CASSPPPGDEAFF. DNA for the CDR3: TGTGCCAGCAGCCCGCCACCGGGGGACGAAGCTTTCTTT. Full variable domain (missing parts from reference TRBV11-3 and TRBJ1-1): EAGVVQSPRYKIIEKKQPVAFWCNPISGHNTLYWYLQNLGQGPELLIRYENEEAVDDSQLPKDRFSAERLKGVDSTLKIQPAELGDSAVYLCASSPPPGDEAFFGQGTRLTVV.

This clone came up a few times. This chain links TRBV10-3 with TRBJ1-5; the D gene is possibly TRBD1 (5 bases). The CDR3 spans 15 residues. V dropped 3 bases and J dropped 3 bases, with 12 bases sitting between them. Germline lookup yields CDR1 ENHRY and CDR2 SYGVKD. Here the CDR3 reads CAISEVGVDNQPQHF. CDR3 in DNA: TGTGCCATCAGTGAAGTAGGGGTGGACAATCAGCCCCAGCATTTT.

The chain carries TRBV3-1 (or the pseudogene TRBV3-2) and TRBJ2-1; 12 bases line up with TRBD2. V lost 0 bases, J lost 3 bases, and 12 bases stayed unmatched. This CDR3 region has 20 residues. CDR1 is LGHDT, CDR2 YNNKEL, per germline (reference sequence). DNA of the CDR3: TGTGCCAGCAGCCAAGATAATACCTGGGGACTAGCGGGCCTCTACAATGAGCAGTTCTTC. Translated: CASSQDNTWGLAGLYNEQFF.

J is TRBJ1-2 and V is TRBV6-5, with D maybe TRBD1 (6 bases). In germline, CDR1 is MNHEY, CDR2 SVGAGI. This CDR3 is 14 amino acids long. The ends were cut back, 6 bases at V and 8 bases at J, with 19 bases in the middle. This chain's CDR3 is CASSPPGGAGGYTF. CDR3 nucleotide sequence: TGTGCCAGCAGCCCACCTGGGGGGGCCGGGGGCTACACCTTC.